The rows below give T cell receptor beta chains drawn from one sample of a study of blood T cells in healthy people across ages. TCRdb recomputed calls from the 5' RACE reads with MiXCR, one row per CDR3 protein. The sample shows 550,000 to 650,000 distinct CDR3 sequences, about a quarter of them seen only once. The same data also went into a second study, on T cells of mothers and their children.

Sequences were obtained from blood. The receptors originated from a boy aged 2-9 years in good health. The CDR3 runs from the conserved cysteine through the conserved F or W. A D gene is named only where the DNA matches it firmly. A row's size may be missing; if present it is once, few, many or a size class.

clone_size	cdr3_length	v_call	d_call	j_call	cdr3_aa	cdr3_nt
few	16	TRBV7-9	NA	TRBJ2-1	CASSATGQRSYNEQFF	TGTGCCAGCAGCGCGACAGGCCAGCGATCCTACAATGAGCAGTTCTTC
NA	14	TRBV27	NA	TRBJ2-7	CASSVGQQAYEQYF	TGTGCCAGCAGCGTTGGTCAGCAAGCGTACGAGCAGTACTTC
NA	13	TRBV20-1	NA	TRBJ2-3	CSATLATTDTQYF	TGCAGTGCAACTCTGGCAACGACAGATACGCAGTATTTT
few	13	TRBV30	TRBD1	TRBJ2-4	CAAIRDRVNIQYF	TGTGCCGCGATCCGGGACAGGGTAAACATTCAGTACTTC
few	15	TRBV21-1	NA	TRBJ1-4	CASSKEGPRGEKLFF	TGTGCCAGCAGCAAAGAAGGCCCGAGAGGTGAAAAACTGTTTTTT
NA	16	TRBV6-2/TRBV6-3	TRBD2	TRBJ2-5	CASSYSQTSGEETQYF	TGTGCCAGCAGTTACTCCCAGACTAGCGGGGAAGAGACCCAGTACTTC
NA	13	TRBV7-2	NA	TRBJ2-7	CASSLTTNYEQYF	TGTGCCAGCAGCTTGACCACCAACTACGAGCAGTACTTC
NA	15	TRBV3-1	NA	TRBJ2-1	CASSQDGFSYNEQFF	TGTGCCAGCAGCCAAGATGGGTTCTCCTACAATGAGCAGTTCTTC
NA	14	TRBV29-1	NA	TRBJ1-1	CSVEDLGLFREAFF	TGCAGCGTGGAGGATTTGGGGTTATTTAGAGAAGCTTTCTTT
NA	16	TRBV7-4	TRBD2	TRBJ2-2	CASILGLAGGTGELFF	TGTGCCAGCATTCTCGGACTAGCGGGAGGTACCGGGGAGCTGTTTTTT
NA	15	TRBV7-2	NA	TRBJ2-7	CASSRSGTGSYEQYF	TGTGCCAGCAGTCGATCCGGGACGGGATCCTACGAGCAGTACTTC
NA	13	TRBV11-1	NA	TRBJ1-1	CASSLPVGTEAFF	TGTGCCAGCAGCTTACCGGTTGGGACTGAAGCTTTCTTT
NA	14	TRBV11-2	TRBD1	TRBJ1-2	CASSFRDSRYGYTF	TGTGCCAGCAGCTTTAGGGACAGTCGCTATGGCTACACCTTC
few	15	TRBV12-5	TRBD1	TRBJ2-5	CASGLATGIEETQYF	TGTGCTAGTGGTTTGGCGACAGGGATTGAAGAGACCCAGTACTTC
NA	14	TRBV5-1	NA	TRBJ2-7	CASRVQSSSYEQYF	TGCGCCAGCAGAGTTCAAAGCAGTTCCTACGAGCAGTACTTC
NA	12	TRBV29-1	NA	TRBJ1-1	CSVFRMGTEAFF	TGCAGCGTTTTCAGAATGGGCACTGAAGCTTTCTTT
few	13	TRBV29-1	NA	TRBJ1-2	CSVEVTGNYGYTF	TGCAGCGTTGAAGTCACGGGGAACTATGGCTACACCTTC
NA	14	TRBV20-1	NA	TRBJ1-4	CSARVRVTNEKLFF	TGCAGTGCTAGAGTGCGGGTAACTAATGAAAAACTGTTTTTT
few	15	TRBV10-1	TRBD2	TRBJ2-5	CASSLPGLAPETQYF	TGCGCCAGCAGTTTACCGGGACTAGCGCCGGAGACCCAGTACTTC
NA	15	TRBV19	TRBD1	TRBJ2-1	CASSIPGGTYNEQFF	TGTGCCAGTAGTATCCCAGGGGGCACTTACAATGAGCAGTTCTTC
few	13	TRBV9	NA	TRBJ2-1	CASSVAEQGEQFF	TGTGCCAGCAGCGTAGCTGAGCAGGGGGAGCAGTTCTTC
NA	15	TRBV11-2	NA	TRBJ2-6	CASSPDRSGANVLTF	TGTGCCAGCAGCCCAGACAGATCTGGGGCCAACGTCCTGACTTTC
few	10	TRBV2	NA	TRBJ2-5	CASKLETQYF	TGTGCCAGCAAGTTAGAGACCCAGTACTTC
NA	17	TRBV12-3/TRBV12-4	TRBD2	TRBJ2-5	CASSLATSGGAGETQYF	TGTGCCAGCAGTTTAGCGACTAGCGGGGGGGCCGGGGAGACCCAGTACTTC
NA	15	TRBV3-1	TRBD2	TRBJ2-3	CASSQRLAETDTQYF	TGTGCCAGCAGCCAACGGCTAGCGGAGACAGATACGCAGTATTTT
NA	15	TRBV5-6	NA	TRBJ2-6	CASSFEVSGANVLTF	TGTGCCAGCAGCTTCGAAGTGTCTGGGGCCAACGTCCTGACTTTC
NA	14	TRBV5-1	NA	TRBJ2-7	CASSTDSLSYEQYF	TGCGCCAGCAGCACCGACAGCCTCTCCTACGAGCAGTACTTC
NA	15	TRBV9	NA	TRBJ1-1	CASSVEGLSGTEAFF	TGTGCCAGCAGCGTAGAAGGGCTCTCGGGCACTGAAGCTTTCTTT
few	15	TRBV5-5	TRBD1	TRBJ1-3	CASSPRTGDGNTIYF	TGTGCCAGCTCTCCGCGGACAGGGGATGGAAACACCATATATTTT
few	12	TRBV20-1	NA	TRBJ2-7	CSATGGKYEQYF	TGCAGTGCCACCGGGGGCAAGTACGAGCAGTACTTC
few	15	TRBV7-6	TRBD2	TRBJ2-1	CASRLGGSSYNEQFF	TGTGCCAGCAGACTTGGCGGGAGCTCCTACAATGAGCAGTTCTTC
NA	16	TRBV13	NA	TRBJ2-5	CASSFGDEMIQETQYF	TGTGCCAGCAGCTTCGGAGACGAGATGATCCAAGAGACCCAGTACTTC
NA	16	TRBV9	TRBD2	TRBJ2-1	CASSGGLAGDYNEQFF	TGTGCCAGCAGCGGGGGACTAGCGGGAGACTACAATGAGCAGTTCTTC
few	12	TRBV20-1	NA	TRBJ2-5	CSARRQQETQYF	TGCAGTGCTAGAAGACAGCAAGAGACCCAGTACTTC
once	14	TRBV4-1	TRBD1	TRBJ1-2	CASSSTGDLYGYTF	TGCGCCAGCAGCTCGACAGGGGACCTCTATGGCTACACCTTC
few	12	TRBV14	TRBD1	TRBJ2-1	CASSLTGGGQFF	TGTGCCAGCAGCCTTACAGGGGGAGGACAGTTCTTC
NA	16	TRBV27	NA	TRBJ2-2	CASSLSGQEETGELFF	TGTGCCAGCAGTTTATCGGGCCAGGAGGAAACCGGGGAGCTGTTTTTT
NA	14	TRBV5-6	TRBD1	TRBJ2-5	CASSLTGDGETQYF	TGTGCCAGCAGCTTGACAGGGGATGGGGAGACCCAGTACTTC
NA	14	TRBV27	TRBD2	TRBJ2-7	CASSLGAGGAEQYF	TGTGCCAGCAGTTTAGGCGCGGGAGGAGCCGAGCAGTACTTC
NA	16	TRBV20-1	TRBD1	TRBJ1-2	CSAVSFEDRAGYGYTF	TGCAGTGCGGTCTCATTCGAAGACAGGGCAGGATATGGCTACACCTTC
NA	12	TRBV2	NA	TRBJ1-5	CASTDQIQPQHF	TGTGCCAGCACCGACCAGATTCAGCCCCAGCACTTT
few	15	TRBV29-1	TRBD2	TRBJ2-5	CSVASSGGNQETQYF	TGCAGCGTCGCGTCTAGCGGGGGGAACCAAGAGACCCAGTACTTC
NA	13	TRBV4-3	NA	TRBJ2-2	CAKGGRNTGELFF	TGCGCCAAAGGGGGGCGGAACACCGGGGAGCTGTTTTTT